The 9 T cell receptor beta chains below all came from one sample that was sequenced in a study of shared clonotypes between healthy human individuals. Clones were read by immunoSEQ multiplex PCR, and TCRdb kept only the in-frame ones, dropping some. The data show 550,000 to 700,000 clones, 60% to 75% seen once. The sequencing input was memory CD4+ T cells sorted from blood. Documented subset: CD45RA-negative fraction. These receptors all come from a woman aged 25-40 years in good health.

The chain combines TRBV6-5 with TRBJ2-6; D is uncertain. Germline values: CDR1 MNHEY, CDR2 SVGAGI. The V gene lost 2 bases and the J gene lost 0 bases, with 2 bases spanning the gap. CDR3 length: 14 amino acids. The CDR3 spells CASSYGSGANVLTF. DNA for the CDR3: TGTGCCAGCAGTTACGGCTCTGGGGCCAACGTCCTGACTTTC.

In this sample, this clone turned up once. This chain connects TRBV5-1 to TRBJ1-1; D remains ambiguous. This CDR3 is 14 amino acids long. The V and J ends lost 4 bases and 1 base respectively, with 11 bases between them. CDR1 is SGHRS and CDR2 is YFSETQ in the germline V gene. Written as DNA, the CDR3 is TGCGCCAGCAGCCTCACGGCAAGGAACACTGAAGCTTTCTTT. It specifies CASSLTARNTEAFF.

This chain connects TRBV6-4 to TRBJ2-5; TRBD2 might be the D (5 bases). The CDR3 extends over 15 amino acids. The germline gives CDR1 MRHNA, CDR2 SNTAGT. V lost 0 bases to trimming and J lost 5 bases, with 13 bases between them. The CDR3 region is CASSDSGSVVETQYF. The CDR3 bases are TGTGCCAGCAGTGACTCTGGGAGTGTCGTCGAGACCCAGTACTTC.

The rearrangement links TRBV19 to TRBJ1-2; no firm D call. Trimming left V 4 bases short and J 2 bases short, with 11 bases between. CDR1 and CDR2 (germline): LNHDA, SQIVND (reference sequence). There are 14 residues in the CDR3. The CDR3 region is CASSNEGFNYGYTF. CDR3 nucleotide sequence: TGTGCCAGTAGTAATGAGGGCTTCAACTATGGCTACACCTTC.

The sample holds one count of this clone. The chain employs TRBV5-1 and TRBJ2-7; perhaps TRBD1 as D (6 bases). The CDR3 is 12 amino acids. With 4 bases removed from V and 3 bases from J, the gap between germline ends came to 8 bases. The V gene's germline CDR1 is SGHRS and CDR2 YFSETQ. Written as DNA, the CDR3 is TGCGCCAGCAGCCGGGACAACTACGAGCAGTACTTC. Protein: CASSRDNYEQYF.

In this sample, this clone turned up once. The junction and the germline gene differ at one end; a read error may be behind it. The gene calls are TRBV7-3 and TRBJ1-3, with 9 positions matching TRBD1. CDR3 length: 15 amino acids. From germline, CDR1 is SGHTA and CDR2 FQGTGA. The CDR3 coding sequence is TGTGCCAGCAGCCTAACAGGGGGCCGCGGAAACACCATATATTTT. It codes for CASSLTGGRGNTIYF.

This clone has just a few counts. This rearrangement joins TRBV18 to TRBJ1-2; D not resolved. Germline assignment: CDR1 KGHSH and CDR2 LQKENI. CDR3 size: 14 residues. Trimming took 5 bases from V and 5 from J, leaving 15 bases between them. For the CDR3, the DNA is TGTGCCAGCTCATCGGGCGCCGGGGAGTATGGCTACACCTTC. It specifies CASSSGAGEYGYTF.

The chain uses TRBV6-1 and TRBJ2-7; 10 nucleotides match TRBD1. From germline, CDR1 is MNHNS and CDR2 SASEGT. The J segment lost 6 bases and the V segment lost 4 bases, leaving 18 bases of the junction unmatched. CDR3 length: 18 residues. CDR3 in amino acids: CASSVGFWDRGKAFEQYF. The CDR3 region has the DNA TGTGCCAGCAGTGTCGGTTTCTGGGACAGGGGAAAAGCGTTCGAGCAGTACTTC.

V usage is TRBV7-3 and J usage is TRBJ2-2; D is ambiguous. CDR1 and CDR2 from the germline V gene are SGHTA and FQGTGA. V lost 1 base and J lost 1, with 19 bases in between. This CDR3 is 19 amino acids long. This CDR3 is CASSLIVQDLSGNTGELFF. CDR3 nucleotides: TGTGCCAGCAGCTTAATCGTGCAGGACCTTTCAGGGAACACCGGGGAGCTGTTTTTT.